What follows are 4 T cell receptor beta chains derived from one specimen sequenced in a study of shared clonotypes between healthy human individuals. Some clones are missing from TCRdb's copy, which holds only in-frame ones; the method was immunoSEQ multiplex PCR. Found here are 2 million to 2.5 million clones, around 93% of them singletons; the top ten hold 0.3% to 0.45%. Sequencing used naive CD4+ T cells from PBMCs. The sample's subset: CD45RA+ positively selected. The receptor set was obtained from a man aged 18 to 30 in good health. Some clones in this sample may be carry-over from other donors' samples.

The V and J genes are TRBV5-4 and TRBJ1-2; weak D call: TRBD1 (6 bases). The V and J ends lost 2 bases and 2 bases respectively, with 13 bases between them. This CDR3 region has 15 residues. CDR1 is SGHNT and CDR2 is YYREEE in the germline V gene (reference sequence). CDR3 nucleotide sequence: TGTGCCAGCAGCTTATGGACAGAGCTCAACTATGGCTACACCTTC. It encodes CASSLWTELNYGYTF.

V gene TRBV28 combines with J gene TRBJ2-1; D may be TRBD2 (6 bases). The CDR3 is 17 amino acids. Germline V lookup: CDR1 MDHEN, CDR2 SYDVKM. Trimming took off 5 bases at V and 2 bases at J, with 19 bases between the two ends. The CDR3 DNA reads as TGTGCCAGCAGTCCAGGACTATGGCGGGACCCCTACAATGAGCAGTTCTTC. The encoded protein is CASSPGLWRDPYNEQFF.

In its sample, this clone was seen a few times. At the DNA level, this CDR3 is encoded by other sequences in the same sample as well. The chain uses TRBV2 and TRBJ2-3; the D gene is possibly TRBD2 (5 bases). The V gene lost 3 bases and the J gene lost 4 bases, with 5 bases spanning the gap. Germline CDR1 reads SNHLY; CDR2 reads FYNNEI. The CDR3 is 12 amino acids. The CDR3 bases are TGTGCCAGCAGTGAGAGGGCAGATACGCAGTATTTT. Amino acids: CASSERADTQYF.

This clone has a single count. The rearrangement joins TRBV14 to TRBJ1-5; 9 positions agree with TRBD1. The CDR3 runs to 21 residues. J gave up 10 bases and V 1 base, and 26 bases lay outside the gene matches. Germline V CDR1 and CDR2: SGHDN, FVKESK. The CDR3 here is CASSQAHRTGVQGVNPSPQHF. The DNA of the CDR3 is TGTGCCAGCAGCCAAGCGCACAGGACAGGGGTTCAAGGGGTCAACCCTTCACCCCAGCATTTT.